A selection of T cell receptor beta chains follows, all from one sample in a study of OX40 agonist ivuxolimab in advanced cancers. Clones were read by immunoSEQ multiplex PCR, and TCRdb kept only the in-frame ones, dropping some. The data show approximately 40,000 clones, with 85% to 90% seen just once and approximately 12% held by the top ten. The sample here was CD4+ or CD8+ T cells sorted from blood, taken in a trial of the OX40 agonist ivuxolimab. These receptor sequences come from an adult with an advanced solid tumor such as melanoma, head and neck, liver or kidney cancer. CDR3s include the opening cysteine and the closing phenylalanine or tryptophan. The order of the fields is J gene, clone size, V gene, D gene, CDR3 protein, CDR3 DNA. D genes are given only for firm matches. Clone size is stated in some rows and not others, as once, few, many or a class when expanded.

J gene: TRBJ2-1; clone size: .; V gene: TRBV30; D gene: TRBD2; CDR3 protein: CAWSSGGEQFF; CDR3 DNA: TGTGCCTGGAGTAGCGGGGGGGAGCAGTTCTTC
J gene: TRBJ1-2; clone size: .; V gene: TRBV6-5; D gene: .; CDR3 protein: CASSYSLDSNYGYTF; CDR3 DNA: TGTGCCAGCAGTTACTCCTTGGATTCTAACTATGGCTACACCTTC
J gene: TRBJ2-7; clone size: .; V gene: TRBV7-8; D gene: TRBD2; CDR3 protein: CASSWGEGWEQYF; CDR3 DNA: TGTGCCAGCAGCTGGGGGGAGGGATGGGAGCAGTACTTC
J gene: TRBJ2-1; clone size: .; V gene: TRBV10-3; D gene: TRBD2; CDR3 protein: CASAPSGATYNEQFF; CDR3 DNA: TGTGCCAGCGCACCTAGCGGAGCCACCTACAATGAGCAGTTCTTC
J gene: TRBJ1-2; clone size: .; V gene: TRBV7-9; D gene: .; CDR3 protein: CASSPGGAGVGGYTF; CDR3 DNA: TGTGCCAGCAGCCCCGGGGGGGCAGGGGTCGGTGGCTACACCTTC
J gene: TRBJ1-5; clone size: .; V gene: TRBV28; D gene: .; CDR3 protein: CASSSGTEDRQPQHF; CDR3 DNA: TGTGCCAGCAGTTCTGGGACTGAGGATAGACAGCCCCAGCATTTT
J gene: TRBJ1-1; clone size: .; V gene: TRBV13; D gene: .; CDR3 protein: CASSLSREAFF; CDR3 DNA: TGTGCCAGCAGCTTATCCCGTGAAGCTTTCTTT
J gene: TRBJ1-1; clone size: many; V gene: TRBV6-1; D gene: .; CDR3 protein: CASSEARIWGTEAFF; CDR3 DNA: TGTGCCAGCAGTGAAGCGCGGATCTGGGGCACTGAAGCTTTCTTT
J gene: TRBJ2-7; clone size: .; V gene: TRBV5-5; D gene: TRBD1; CDR3 protein: CASSEPDRGLSSYEQYF; CDR3 DNA: TGTGCCAGCAGCGAACCGGACAGGGGTCTTAGCTCCTACGAGCAGTACTTC
J gene: TRBJ2-7; clone size: .; V gene: TRBV27; D gene: TRBD2; CDR3 protein: CASSLLAGFSYEQYF; CDR3 DNA: TGTGCCAGCAGTTTACTAGCGGGGTTCTCCTACGAGCAGTACTTC
J gene: TRBJ1-4; clone size: once; V gene: TRBV10-3; D gene: .; CDR3 protein: CAISGANPNEKLFF; CDR3 DNA: TGTGCCATCAGTGGGGCCAACCCTAATGAAAAACTGTTTTTT
J gene: TRBJ2-1; clone size: .; V gene: TRBV13; D gene: TRBD2; CDR3 protein: CASSSGLAYNEQFF; CDR3 DNA: TGTGCCAGCAGCTCAGGACTAGCCTACAATGAGCAGTTCTTC
J gene: TRBJ2-2; clone size: .; V gene: TRBV5-6; D gene: TRBD1; CDR3 protein: CASSLFPGTGDPGELFF; CDR3 DNA: TGTGCCAGCAGCCTGTTCCCCGGGACAGGGGACCCCGGGGAGCTGTTTTTT
J gene: TRBJ2-7; clone size: .; V gene: TRBV4-1; D gene: .; CDR3 protein: CASSQDYHSGGEPYEQYF; CDR3 DNA: TGCGCCAGCAGCCAAGATTATCACTCCGGCGGGGAACCCTACGAGCAGTACTTC
J gene: TRBJ2-2; clone size: .; V gene: TRBV6-4; D gene: .; CDR3 protein: CASSDGNTGELFF; CDR3 DNA: TGTGCCAGCAGTGACGGCAACACCGGGGAGCTGTTTTTT
J gene: TRBJ1-1; clone size: .; V gene: TRBV11-2; D gene: .; CDR3 protein: CASTLQQNTEAFF; CDR3 DNA: TGTGCCAGCACACTACAGCAGAACACTGAAGCTTTCTTT
J gene: TRBJ1-1; clone size: .; V gene: TRBV7-9; D gene: .; CDR3 protein: CASSPRLKGTEAFF; CDR3 DNA: TGTGCCAGCAGCCCACGTCTAAAGGGGACTGAAGCTTTCTTT